The 21 T cell receptor beta chains reported below all come from one sample, sequenced in a study of T cells after yellow fever vaccination. In TCRdb, the 5' RACE reads were re-called with MiXCR into one record per CDR3 protein. This sample yields roughly 170,000 distinct CDR3 sequences, of which roughly 9% are seen a single time; about 40% belongs to the top ten. Specimen: CD8+ T cells sorted from PBMCs, collected 45 days after the yellow fever booster vaccination. The receptors were sampled from a man between 18 and 35 years old who received the YFV17D yellow fever vaccine.

V gene TRBV4-2 combines with J gene TRBJ2-7; D unclear. Germline V gene sequence: CDR1 LGHNA, CDR2 YNFKEQ. The CDR3 runs 14 residues. The V and J ends lost 2 bases and 4 bases respectively, with 12 bases between them. The CDR3 region has the DNA TGTGCCAGCAGCCAATCGGACGAGTTGTACGAGCAGTACTTC. Amino acid sequence: CASSQSDELYEQYF.

J is TRBJ2-5 and V is TRBV7-2; 8 bases are shared with TRBD1. V was clipped by 5 bases and J by 4 bases; unmatched bases: 21. The CDR3 consists of 19 residues. Germline CDR1 is SGHTA and CDR2 is FQGNSA. CDR3: CASSHVGWTSGQGLETQYF. DNA for the CDR3: TGTGCCAGCAGCCATGTGGGCTGGACTTCAGGACAGGGTTTAGAGACCCAGTACTTC. The complete variable domain, with remaining parts taken from reference TRBV7-2 and TRBJ2-5, reads GAGVSQSPSNKVTEKGKDVELRCDPISGHTALYWYRQSLGQGLEFLIYFQGNSAPDKSGLPSDRFSAERTGGSVSTLTIQRTQQEDSAVYLCASSHVGWTSGQGLETQYFGPGTRLLVL.

Ten or more counts support this clonotype. CDR3 sequence reads: CASSLVAWDTQYF. As DNA, the CDR3 is TGTGCCAGCAGCTTAGTAGCTTGGGATACGCAGTATTTT. This chain links TRBV7-2 with TRBJ2-3, with unresolved D. V dropped 1 base and J dropped 6 bases, with 8 bases sitting between them. Germline V gene lookup returns CDR1 SGHTA and CDR2 FQGNSA. This CDR3 is built from 13 residues.

The chain has TRBV7-9 and TRBJ2-1, with D uncertain. The V end lost 6 bases, the J end lost 7 bases, and 13 bases lay between the germline ends. Germline V gene data show CDR1 as SEHNR and CDR2 as FQNEAQ (reference sequence). This CDR3 has 13 residues. The CDR3 protein is CASRIASGNEQFF. The CDR3 nucleotides read TGTGCCAGCAGGATAGCCTCTGGGAATGAGCAGTTCTTC.

This clonotype was picked up many times. This rearrangement joins TRBV7-6 to TRBJ1-2, with 12 bases matching TRBD1. From germline, CDR1 is SGHVS and CDR2 FNYEAQ. The length of the CDR3 is 14 residues. Unmatched junction bases numbered 6, after V lost 3 bases and J lost 10 bases. The CDR3 here is CASSFGTGGADYTF. In DNA, the CDR3 is TGTGCCAGCAGCTTCGGGACAGGGGGCGCAGACTACACCTTC. Based on the CDR3 plus reference TRBV7-6 and TRBJ1-2, the full variable domain is GAGVSQSPRYKVTKRGQDVALRCDPISGHVSLYWYRQALGQGPEFLTYFNYEAQQDKSGLPNDRFSAERPEGSISTLTIQRTEQRDSAMYRCASSFGTGGADYTFGSGTRLTVV.

This chain joins TRBV5-1 and TRBJ1-1; D gene uncertain. Germline V gene data show CDR1 as SGHRS and CDR2 as YFSETQ. This CDR3 comprises 15 residues. Trimming took off 4 bases at V and 1 base at J, with 14 bases between the two ends. The CDR3 reads CASSPPGEENTEAFF. As DNA, the CDR3 is TGCGCCAGCAGCCCGCCCGGGGAGGAGAACACTGAAGCTTTCTTT.

This sequence joins TRBV29-1 and TRBJ1-1; possible D gene TRBD1, 5 bases. The CDR3 consists of 14 residues. V lost 0 bases, J lost 4 bases, and 12 bases lay in between. Per germline, CDR1 SQVTM and CDR2 ANQGSEA. CDR3 sequence: CSVEDLGDRTEAFF. CDR3 coding DNA: TGCAGCGTTGAAGATCTAGGGGATCGCACTGAAGCTTTCTTT. Drawing the rest from reference TRBV29-1 and TRBJ1-1, the complete variable domain is SAVISQKPSRDICQRGTSLTIQCQVDSQVTMMFWYRQQPGQSLTLIATANQGSEATYESGFVIDKFPISRPNLTFSTLTVSNMSPEDSSIYLCSVEDLGDRTEAFFGQGTRLTVV.

This clonotype was recorded only once. V is TRBV9 and J is TRBJ2-7; unclear D gene. V lost 4 bases and J lost 2, with 16 bases in between. Germline-derived CDR1 and CDR2 are SGDLS and YYNGEE. This CDR3 comprises 15 residues. This CDR3 is CASSLKGLATYEQYF. DNA of the CDR3: TGTGCCAGCAGCTTGAAGGGCCTTGCGACCTACGAGCAGTACTTC.

This clonotype was recorded a few times. V and J are TRBV7-6 and TRBJ2-6; D assignment may be TRBD1 or TRBD2 (5 bases each). V lost 9 bases, J lost 7 bases, and 10 bases lay in between. Germline-derived CDR1 and CDR2 are SGHVS and FNYEAQ. The CDR3 is 12 residues long. In DNA form, the CDR3 reads TGTGCCAGTGGGGGTGGCGCCAACGTCCTGACTTTC. This translates into CASGGGANVLTF.

This clonotype was recorded at least ten times. V gene TRBV15 combines with J gene TRBJ1-1; the D is unclear. CDR3 size: 13 residues. Germline V gives CDR1 LNHNV, CDR2 YYDKDF (reference sequence). Between the trimmed V and J ends, which lost 5 bases and 5 bases, there was a span of 12 bases. The CDR3 protein is CATSPTAGTEAFF. Here the CDR3 DNA reads TGTGCCACCAGCCCGACCGCCGGGACTGAAGCTTTCTTT.

In its sample, this clonotype ranks as medium-sized. The chain is built from TRBV2 and TRBJ2-3; no clear D. The CDR3 has 14 residues. V dropped 1 base and J dropped 6 bases, with 11 bases sitting between them. Germline loops: CDR1 SNHLY, CDR2 FYNNEI. The CDR3 bases are TGTGCCAGCAGTGAAGTGCCAGGATGGGATACGCAGTATTTT. Encoded protein: CASSEVPGWDTQYF.

In DNA form, the CDR3 reads TGCGCCAGCAGCCAAGTTGGTACACCCAATCAGCCCCAGCATTTT. This translates into CASSQVGTPNQPQHF. The chain links TRBV4-1 to TRBJ1-5; D remains ambiguous. This CDR3 has 15 residues. Germline V gene data show CDR1 as MGHRA and CDR2 as YSYEKL. V shed 1 base and J shed 3 bases, with 10 bases lying between them.

The chain has TRBV27 and TRBJ2-3, with a possible D match to TRBD1 (6 bases). CDR1 and CDR2 (germline): MNHEY, SMNVEV (reference sequence). This CDR3 region has 15 residues. The germline V and J ends were trimmed by 4 bases and 0 bases, with 11 bases remaining between them. The CDR3 DNA sequence: TGTGCCAGCAGTTCCAGACAGGACAGCACAGATACGCAGTATTTT. The encoded protein is CASSSRQDSTDTQYF.

The J gene is TRBJ2-3, the V gene TRBV20-1, with D possibly TRBD2 on 5 matching bases. CDR1 DFQATT and CDR2 SNEGSKA come from the germline V gene (reference sequence). V lost 4 bases, J lost 0 bases, and 11 bases lay in between. CDR3 length: 14 amino acids. The CDR3 loop reads CSATHSVSTDTQYF. The DNA of the CDR3 is TGCAGTGCTACCCATAGCGTAAGCACAGATACGCAGTATTTT.

This clonotype showed up just a few times. The genes are TRBV11-2 and TRBJ1-1; D remains ambiguous. The CDR3 is made up of 17 amino acids. Germline V CDR1 and CDR2: SGHAT, FQNNGV. V was trimmed by 6 bases and J by 0 bases, leaving 20 bases between them. The CDR3: CASRIRPPDRMNTEAFF. The CDR3, as DNA: TGTGCCAGCAGAATCCGACCCCCCGATCGGATGAACACTGAAGCTTTCTTT.

CDR3 region: CASTEAGDYEQYV. The CDR3 region has the DNA TGTGCCAGTACCGAGGCTGGGGACTACGAGCAGTACGTC. This rearrangement joins TRBV2 to TRBJ2-7; D unresolved. The CDR3 covers 13 residues. Germline CDR1 reads SNHLY; CDR2 reads FYNNEI. Trimming left V 9 bases short and J 3 bases short, with 15 bases between.

The chain combines TRBV7-6 with TRBJ1-3, with D perhaps TRBD1 (6 bases). The germline V and J ends were trimmed by 3 bases and 0 bases, with 12 bases remaining between them. Germline V CDR1 and CDR2: SGHVS, FNYEAQ. This CDR3 has 16 residues. CDR3 nucleotide sequence: TGTGCCAGCAGCTTGCGGGGGCTTAGCTCTGGAAACACCATATATTTT. This translates into CASSLRGLSSGNTIYF.

The sample holds a few counts of this clonotype. The J gene is TRBJ1-1, the V gene TRBV29-1; D unresolved. Germline CDR1 is SQVTM and CDR2 is ANQGSEA. V gave up 4 bases and J gave up 4 bases, with 16 bases separating them. This CDR3 is 14 amino acids long. The DNA of the CDR3 is TGCAGCGTTGGCCATAGGGCTTTGGGCACTGAAGCTTTCTTT. Its protein is CSVGHRALGTEAFF.

This clonotype has at least ten counts. The chain combines TRBV2 with TRBJ2-3; maybe TRBD2 (6 bases). V lost 7 bases, J lost 6 bases, and 17 bases lay in between. CDR1 is SNHLY, CDR2 FYNNEI, per germline. This CDR3 is 14 amino acids long. The CDR3: CASKDPTSADTQYF. CDR3 DNA: TGTGCCAGCAAAGACCCGACTAGTGCGGATACGCAGTATTTT.

The chain combines TRBV4-3 with TRBJ2-2; TRBD2 matches 8 bases. This CDR3 has 17 amino acids. The germline V gene has CDR1 LGHNA and CDR2 YSLEER. J lost 0 bases, V lost 2 bases, and 5 bases had no gene match. The CDR3 DNA reads TGCGCCAGCAGCCAACTGTCGGGGGGGCCGAACACCGGGGAGCTGTTTTTT. Translating gives CASSQLSGGPNTGELFF.

V usage is TRBV29-1 and J usage is TRBJ2-2; TRBD1 matches at 9 bases. Germline V CDR1 and CDR2: SQVTM, ANQGSEA. Unmatched junction bases numbered 6, after V lost 7 bases and J lost 6 bases. This CDR3 region has 13 residues. The CDR3 here is CSAADRGSGELFF. The CDR3 nucleotides are TGCAGCGCCGCGGACAGGGGATCCGGGGAGCTGTTTTTT.